The 22 T cell receptor beta chains given below trace back to one sample, sequenced in a study of Graves' ophthalmopathy and Graves' hyperthyroidism. Amplification of the TCR beta CDR3 regions used RNA transcripts (as template). HTBI primers primed a first-round RT-PCR, and a second-round multiplex PCR followed. MiXCR, applied by TCRdb to the multiplex PCR reads, yields one record per CDR3 protein. The sample includes about 550,000 distinct CDR3 sequences, 39% seen only once; the top ten take about 4.2%. Sequencing input: peripheral blood or thyroid tissue (not recorded which). All receptors come from an adult man with Graves' hyperthyroidism.

A word on this clonotype: At one of its ends the junction is not consistent with the germline gene, which may arise from a read error. V is TRBV7-2 and J is TRBJ2-3, with TRBD2 matching 14 bases. Germline lookup yields CDR1 SGHTA and CDR2 FQGNSA. The CDR3 is 13 amino acids. The CDR3 here is CASSSPGLAGGNF. The CDR3 DNA is TGTGCCAGCAGTTCCCCCGGACTAGCGGGGGGTAATTTT.

This clonotype has a handful of counts. The rearrangement links TRBV12-3 or TRBV12-4 to TRBJ2-7; D is perhaps TRBD2 (7 bases). With 6 bases removed from V and 1 base from J, the gap between germline ends came to 19 bases. The CDR3 is made up of 16 amino acids. CDR3 loop: CASRGGGGFGSYEQYF. In nucleotides, the CDR3 is TGTGCCAGCAGGGGGGGAGGGGGTTTCGGATCCTACGAGCAGTACTTC.

This clonotype was counted between two and nine times. CDR3 in DNA: TGTGCCAGCAGTTACTCATTTGGGAGGGGAGTTGGCACCGGGGAGCTGTTTTTT. It specifies CASSYSFGRGVGTGELFF. V gene TRBV6-5 combines with J gene TRBJ2-2; the match to TRBD2 covers 7 bases. V lost 0 bases to trimming and J lost 4 bases; unmatched junction nucleotides: 11. Per the germline V gene, CDR1 is MNHEY and CDR2 is SVGAGI. The CDR3 runs 18 residues.

V usage is TRBV10-2 and J usage is TRBJ1-2, with 9 bases fitting TRBD1. In germline, CDR1 is WSHSY, CDR2 SAAADI. The junction had 9 bases not matched to a gene; V was cut back by 2 bases and J by 8 bases. This CDR3 is 15 amino acids long. The CDR3 region has the DNA TGCGCCAGCAGTGAGATCCGGGACAGGGAACAAGGCTACACCTTC. This codes for CASSEIRDREQGYTF.

The chain carries TRBV29-1 and TRBJ2-1; D call uncertain. V was trimmed by 1 base and J by 4 bases, leaving 17 bases between them. Germline V gives CDR1 SQVTM, CDR2 ANQGSEA. CDR3 length equals 16 residues. CDR3 DNA sequence: TGCAGCGTTGAAGGTCTGTCGTTGTCGATTTACAATGAGCAGTTCTTC. It yields the protein CSVEGLSLSIYNEQFF.

There are a few counts of this clonotype. The CDR3 coding sequence is TGTGCCAGTAGTATAGGGGGACTAGCCACCGGGGAGCTGTTTTTT. As protein: CASSIGGLATGELFF. The rearrangement joins TRBV19 to TRBJ2-2; TRBD2 matches 9 bases. Germline trimming cut 1 base from V and 4 bases from J; bases unmatched to any gene: 1. The CDR3 totals 15 residues. CDR1 is LNHDA, CDR2 SQIVND, per germline (reference sequence). The full variable domain, rest sourced from reference TRBV19 and TRBJ2-2, is DGGITQSPKYLFRKEGQNVTLSCEQNLNHDAMYWYRQDPGQGLRLIYYSQIVNDFQKGDIAEGYSVSREKKESFPLTVTSAQKNPTAFYLCASSIGGLATGELFFGEGSRLTVL.

The chain links TRBV7-3 to TRBJ2-3; D gene uncertain. Between the trimmed V and J ends, which lost 2 bases and 0 bases, there was a span of 6 bases. The germline gives CDR1 SGHTA, CDR2 FQGTGA. The CDR3 totals 14 residues. CDR3 sequence (DNA): TGTGCCAGCAGCTTATCCCCTAGCACAGATACGCAGTATTTT. Amino acids: CASSLSPSTDTQYF.

The chain couples TRBV5-1 to TRBJ2-7; TRBD2 matches 13 bases. V gave up 3 bases and J gave up 9 bases; unmatched junction bases: 15. There are 17 residues in the CDR3. CDR1 is SGHRS, CDR2 YFSETQ, per germline. As DNA, the CDR3 is TGCGCCAGCAGCTGGAGGGGACTAGCGGGACGCACAGATACGCAGTACTTC. Protein product: CASSWRGLAGRTDTQYF.

The V call is TRBV24-1, the J call TRBJ2-5, with TRBD1 identical over 7 bases. The CDR3 extends over 13 amino acids. CDR1 is KGHDR, CDR2 SFDVKD, per germline. Trimming at V came to 3 bases and at J to 7 bases, leaving 4 bases not matched to a gene. The CDR3 DNA is TGTGCCACCAGTGATACACGGACAGGGACCCAGTACTTC. It codes for CATSDTRTGTQYF.

V is TRBV29-1 and J is TRBJ2-5, with TRBD1 identical over 9 bases. The V gene end was trimmed by 0 bases and the J gene end by 5 bases; junction bases not matched to a gene: 7. From germline, CDR1 is SQVTM and CDR2 ANQGSEA. The CDR3 consists of 15 residues. CDR3 in amino acids: CSVEDGRGQGETQYF. CDR3 nucleotides: TGCAGCGTTGAAGACGGACGTGGACAGGGGGAGACCCAGTACTTC.

This chain links TRBV20-1 with TRBJ1-1; no reliable D call. V lost 3 bases and J 3 bases, leaving 11 bases between the germline ends. CDR1 is DFQATT and CDR2 is SNEGSKA in the germline V gene (reference sequence). CDR3 length: 13 amino acids. CDR3 sequence reads: CSARTKEDTEAFF. The CDR3 DNA follows: TGCAGTGCTAGGACAAAGGAGGACACTGAAGCTTTCTTT.

This chain links TRBV2 with TRBJ2-1; D gene unclear. The CDR3 sequence is 12 residues long. Looked up from germline, CDR1 is SNHLY and CDR2 is FYNNEI. V was clipped by 2 bases and J by 6 bases, with 5 bases between them. The CDR3 DNA reads TGTGCCAGCAGTGAACACCCCAATGAGCAGTTCTTC. Its protein is CASSEHPNEQFF.

A word on this clonotype: Sequence at one end of the junction differs from germline and may be a read error. The chain joins TRBV2 to TRBJ2-7, with unresolved D. This CDR3 contains 19 residues. Germline CDR1 SNHLY, CDR2 FYNNEI. CDR3 DNA: TGCGCCAGCAGCCAGCCAGCGATATCGGCAGTGACCATCTCCTACGAGCAGTACTTC. This translates into CASSQPAISAVTISYEQYF. Filled out from reference TRBV2 and TRBJ2-7, the complete variable domain reads EPEVTQTPSHQVTQMGQEVILRCVPISNHLYFYWYRQILGQKVEFLVSFYNNEISEKSEIFDDQFSVERPDGSNFTLKIRSTKLEDSAMYFCASSQPAISAVTISYEQYFGPGTRLTVT.

This clonotype was seen a few times. The J gene is TRBJ2-2, the V gene TRBV24-1, with D possibly being TRBD1 (6 bases). The V end lost 7 bases, the J end lost 1 base, and 9 bases lay between the germline ends. This CDR3 spans 14 amino acids. Germline V gene sequence: CDR1 KGHDR, CDR2 SFDVKD. The CDR3 sequence: CATSGQLNTGELFF. CDR3 nucleotides: TGTGCCACCAGCGGACAGCTGAACACCGGGGAGCTGTTTTTT.

This clonotype was counted at least ten times. The V call is TRBV11-2, the J call TRBJ2-2, with TRBD1 matching 7 bases. The CDR3 totals 16 residues. J lost 1 base, V lost 4 bases, and 6 bases had no gene match. The germline CDR1 and CDR2 sequences are SGHAT and FQNNGV. CDR3 protein: CASSSSGTVNTGELFF. CDR3 nucleotide sequence: TGTGCCAGCAGCTCATCCGGGACAGTGAACACCGGGGAGCTGTTTTTT.

This clonotype showed up just a few times. This chain uses TRBV5-1 with TRBJ2-7, with 9 bases matching TRBD1. The J call may be mistaken, given a closer DNA end match to TRBJ2-1. This CDR3 has 16 amino acids. CDR1 is SGHRS and CDR2 is YFSETQ in the germline V gene. The CDR3 region is CASSLAGDRASNEQFF. The CDR3 nucleotides read TGCGCCAGCAGCTTGGCGGGGGACAGGGCGAGCAATGAGCAGTTCTTC.

This clonotype was counted many times. The chain has TRBV7-8 and TRBJ2-5; tentative D call: TRBD2 (6 bases). In germline, CDR1 is SGHVS, CDR2 FQNEAQ. This CDR3 is 17 amino acids long. V dropped 1 base and J dropped 3 bases, with 18 bases sitting between them. As DNA, the CDR3 is TGTGCCAGCAGCTTAGTGGAAAGGGCTAGCGCAAAAGAGACCCAGTACTTC. This translates into CASSLVERASAKETQYF.

The sample holds a few counts of this clonotype. The V call is TRBV6-5, the J call TRBJ2-7; the D gene is possibly TRBD1 (6 bases). Per germline, CDR1 MNHEY and CDR2 SVGAGI. The V and J ends lost 0 bases and 3 bases respectively, with 15 bases between them. The CDR3 runs to 16 residues. The CDR3 DNA reads as TGTGCCAGCAGTTACTCGGGCCTCGACAGGAACTACGAGCAGTACTTC. It codes for CASSYSGLDRNYEQYF.

This chain links TRBV10-3 with TRBJ2-2; the match to TRBD1 covers 7 bases. With V trimmed by 6 bases and J by 6 bases, 10 bases remained unmatched. The V gene's germline CDR1 is ENHRY and CDR2 SYGVKD. This CDR3 region has 15 residues. Here the CDR3 reads CAIRDDRVSSGELFF. CDR3 nucleotides: TGTGCCATCAGAGACGACAGGGTCTCGTCCGGGGAGCTGTTTTTT.

This clonotype was picked up one time. The chain couples TRBV29-1 to TRBJ2-7; no clear D. The CDR3 has 15 amino acids. V lost 1 base and J lost 6, with 19 bases in between. Germline V gene lookup returns CDR1 SQVTM and CDR2 ANQGSEA. CDR3 loop: CSVEGLTPLDTEQYF. CDR3 DNA sequence: TGCAGCGTTGAAGGCCTGACTCCGCTGGATACCGAGCAGTACTTC.

The chain recombines TRBV20-1 with TRBJ2-5, with 13 nucleotides matching TRBD2. This CDR3 contains 15 residues. After removal of 1 base from V and 4 bases from J, the junction contained 3 bases not matched to a gene. Germline V gene lookup returns CDR1 DFQATT and CDR2 SNEGSKA (reference sequence). CDR3 coding DNA: TGCAGTGCTAGAGCCACTAGCGGGAGGGTAGAGACCCAGTACTTC. Translated, it gives CSARATSGRVETQYF.

This clonotype was seen at least ten times. The chain has TRBV6-5 and TRBJ2-7; perhaps TRBD2 as D (6 bases). V was clipped by 2 bases and J by 2 bases, with 7 bases between them. The CDR3 runs 13 residues. Germline loops: CDR1 MNHEY, CDR2 SVGAGI. The CDR3 reads CASSYAGPYEQYF. The CDR3 nucleotides are TGTGCCAGCAGTTACGCGGGGCCCTACGAGCAGTACTTC.